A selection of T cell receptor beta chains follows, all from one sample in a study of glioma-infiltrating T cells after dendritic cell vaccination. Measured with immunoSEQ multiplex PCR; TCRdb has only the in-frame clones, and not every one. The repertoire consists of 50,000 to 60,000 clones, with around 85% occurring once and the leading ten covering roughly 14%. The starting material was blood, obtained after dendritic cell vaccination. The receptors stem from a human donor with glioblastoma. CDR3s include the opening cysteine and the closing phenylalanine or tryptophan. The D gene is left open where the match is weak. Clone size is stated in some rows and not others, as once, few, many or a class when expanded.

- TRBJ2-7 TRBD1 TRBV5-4 CASSPRDRAYEQYF TGTGCCAGCAGCCCTCGGGACAGGGCCTACGAGCAGTACTTC
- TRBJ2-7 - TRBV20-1 CSASGVGEQYF TGCAGTGCTAGCGGGGTCGGCGAGCAGTACTTC
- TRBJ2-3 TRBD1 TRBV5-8 CASSRDRGHSTQYF TGTGCCAGCAGCCGGGACAGGGGGCATAGTACGCAGTATTTT
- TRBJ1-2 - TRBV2 CASSGRTPYGYTF TGTGCCAGCAGTGGTAGGACTCCCTATGGCTACACCTTC
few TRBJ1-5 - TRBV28 CASIRNPDQPQHF TGTGCCAGCATCCGTAATCCGGATCAGCCCCAGCATTTT
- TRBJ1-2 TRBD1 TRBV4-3 CASSQETGGLWGYTF TGCGCCAGCAGCCAGGAGACAGGGGGCCTTTGGGGCTACACCTTC
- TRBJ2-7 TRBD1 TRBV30 CAWSVGTGAYEQYF TGTGCCTGGAGTGTCGGGACAGGGGCCTACGAGCAGTACTTC
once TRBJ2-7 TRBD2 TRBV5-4 CAYDWGGFGYEQYF TGTGCCTACGATTGGGGAGGGTTCGGCTACGAGCAGTACTTC
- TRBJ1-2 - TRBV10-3 CAISDLSTNYGYTF TGTGCCATCAGTGATCTCAGTACTAACTATGGCTACACCTTC
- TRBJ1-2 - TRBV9 CASSVGQNYGYTF TGTGCCAGCAGCGTAGGGCAGAACTATGGCTACACCTTC
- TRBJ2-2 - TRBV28 CASSPRTGNTGELFF TGTGCCAGCAGTCCTCGCACAGGGAACACCGGGGAGCTGTTTTTT
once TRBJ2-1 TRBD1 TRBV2 CASSRGPGTYNEQFF TGTGCCAGCAGTAGGGGGCCGGGCACTTACAATGAGCAGTTCTTC
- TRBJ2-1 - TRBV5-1 CASSSDLLGGAGNNEQFF TGCGCCAGCAGCTCGGACCTATTAGGAGGGGCCGGGAACAATGAGCAGTTCTTC
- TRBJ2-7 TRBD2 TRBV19 CASSRDAGPGGYEQYF TGTGCCAGTAGTAGGGACGCCGGGCCGGGAGGGTACGAGCAGTACTTC
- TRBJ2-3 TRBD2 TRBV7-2 CASRSPAPGGGALDTQYF TGTGCCAGCAGATCCCCAGCGCCCGGCGGGGGGGCCCTAGATACGCAGTATTTT
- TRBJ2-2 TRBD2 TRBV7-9 CASSSKAGGDTGELFF TGTGCCAGCAGCTCCAAAGCGGGGGGAGATACCGGGGAGCTGTTTTTT
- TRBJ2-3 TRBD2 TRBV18 CASSPLPVGRVTDTQYF TGTGCCAGCTCACCTCTTCCGGTGGGGAGGGTCACAGATACGCAGTATTTT
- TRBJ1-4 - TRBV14 CASSEYRVPQDEKLFF TGTGCCAGCAGCGAGTACCGGGTCCCACAGGATGAAAAACTGTTTTTT
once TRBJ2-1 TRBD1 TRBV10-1 CASSESRTGGSAFPYNEQFF TGCGCCAGCAGTGAGTCGCGGACAGGGGGTTCCGCGTTTCCCTACAATGAGCAGTTCTTC
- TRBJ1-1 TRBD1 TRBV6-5 CASSYSRQGEAFF TGTGCCAGCAGTTACTCTCGACAGGGGGAAGCTTTCTTT
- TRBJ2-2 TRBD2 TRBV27 CASSLGGAGELFF TGTGCCAGCAGTTTAGGGGGGGCCGGGGAGCTGTTTTTT
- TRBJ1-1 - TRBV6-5 CASSYSATVYSEAFF TGTGCCAGCAGTTACTCCGCGACAGTGTATAGTGAAGCTTTCTTT
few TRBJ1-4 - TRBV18 CASSPKTDRHNEKLFF TGTGCCAGCTCACCGAAAACGGACAGACATAATGAAAAACTGTTTTTT
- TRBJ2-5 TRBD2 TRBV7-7 CASSPTSGGAQETQYF TGTGCTAGCAGCCCAACTAGCGGGGGGGCTCAAGAGACCCAGTACTTC
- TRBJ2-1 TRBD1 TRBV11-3 CASRPSGTVRGEQFF TGTGCCAGCAGGCCTTCCGGGACAGTTCGAGGTGAGCAGTTCTTC
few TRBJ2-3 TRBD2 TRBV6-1 CASSGTSGGNTQYF TGTGCCAGCAGTGGGACTAGCGGGGGGAATACGCAGTATTTT
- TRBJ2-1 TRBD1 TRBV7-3 CASSTTGTGGFGEQFF TGTGCCAGCAGCACCACCGGGACAGGGGGCTTTGGTGAGCAGTTCTTC
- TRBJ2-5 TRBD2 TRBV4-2 CASSQVASGGGETQYF TGTGCCAGCAGCCAAGTGGCTAGCGGGGGAGGAGAGACCCAGTACTTC
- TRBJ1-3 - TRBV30 CAWALVNGNTIYF TGTGCCTGGGCCCTAGTGAATGGAAACACCATATATTTT
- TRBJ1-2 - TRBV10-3 CAITNTDNYGYTF TGTGCCATCACTAATACCGATAACTATGGCTACACCTTC
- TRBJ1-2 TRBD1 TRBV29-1 CSVARGVDGYTF TGCAGCGTTGCCAGGGGGGTCGATGGCTACACCTTC
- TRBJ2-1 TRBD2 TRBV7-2 CASTEGLAAYNEQFF TGTGCCAGCACCGAGGGACTAGCGGCCTACAATGAGCAGTTCTTC
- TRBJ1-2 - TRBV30 CAWSQGFYGYTF TGTGCCTGGAGCCAGGGTTTCTATGGCTACACCTTC
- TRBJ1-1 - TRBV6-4 CASSLSRNYGEAFF TGTGCCAGCAGCCTTTCAAGGAACTACGGTGAAGCTTTCTTT
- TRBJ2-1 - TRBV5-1 CASSLDRAHNEQFF TGCGCCAGCAGCTTGGACAGGGCCCACAATGAGCAGTTCTTC